A selection of T cell receptor beta chains follows, all from one sample in a study of T cell repertoires in cytomegalovirus infection. TCRdb re-called the reads with MiXCR, one entry per CDR3 protein. The repertoire holds fewer than 1,000,000 distinct CDR3 sequences, 30% to 40% seen once, with around 15% in the top ten. What these receptors recognize is not known. The material sequenced was cultured CD8+ T cells from PBMCs, taken from culture after CMV antigen stimulation. These receptors were taken from a human donor in good health (CMV status not recorded). Some clones in this sample may be carry-over from other donors' samples. Each CDR3 is given with its conserved first and last residue. Each record gives: J gene, D gene, clone size, V gene, CDR3 protein, CDR3 DNA. The D gene is left open where the match is weak. Not every row has a clone size; where given, it reads once, few, many or a size class.

j_call: TRBJ1-5
d_call: -
clone_size: few
v_call: TRBV7-9
cdr3_aa: CASTPGGGQPQHF
cdr3_nt: TGTGCCAGCACTCCGGGGGGGGGTCAGCCCCAGCATTTT

j_call: TRBJ2-5
d_call: -
clone_size: -
v_call: TRBV7-9
cdr3_aa: CASSSWDEETQYF
cdr3_nt: TGTGCCAGCAGCTCCTGGGACGAAGAGACCCAGTACTTC

j_call: TRBJ2-1
d_call: -
clone_size: many
v_call: TRBV7-6
cdr3_aa: CASSPGTDEQFF
cdr3_nt: TGTGCCAGCAGCCCTGGTACGGATGAGCAGTTCTTC

j_call: TRBJ1-2
d_call: TRBD1
clone_size: many
v_call: TRBV13
cdr3_aa: CASSSGQGRYGYTF
cdr3_nt: TGTGCCAGCAGCAGCGGACAGGGGAGATATGGCTACACCTTC

j_call: TRBJ1-1
d_call: -
clone_size: -
v_call: TRBV4-1
cdr3_aa: CASSPWDTQNTEAFF
cdr3_nt: TGCGCCAGCAGCCCTTGGGACACCCAGAACACTGAAGCTTTCTTT

j_call: TRBJ2-5
d_call: TRBD2
clone_size: few
v_call: TRBV6-6
cdr3_aa: CASQRGGTQETQYF
cdr3_nt: TGTGCCAGCCAACGGGGGGGGACCCAAGAGACCCAGTACTTC

j_call: TRBJ1-2
d_call: -
clone_size: -
v_call: TRBV13
cdr3_aa: CASSSGRHSHLRYGYTF
cdr3_nt: TGTGCCAGCAGCTCCGGTCGACACAGCCACCTTCGCTATGGCTACACCTTC

j_call: TRBJ1-1
d_call: TRBD1
clone_size: -
v_call: TRBV6-1
cdr3_aa: CASSEGASMNTEAFF
cdr3_nt: TGTGCCAGCAGCGAGGGGGCATCGATGAACACTGAAGCTTTCTTT

j_call: TRBJ2-5
d_call: -
clone_size: few
v_call: TRBV6-2/TRBV6-3
cdr3_aa: CASSYFQGNGETQYF
cdr3_nt: TGTGCCAGCAGTTACTTCCAGGGGAATGGAGAGACCCAGTACTTC

j_call: TRBJ2-2
d_call: -
clone_size: -
v_call: TRBV5-4
cdr3_aa: CASSLENGGELFF
cdr3_nt: TGTGCCAGCAGCTTGGAAAATGGCGGGGAGCTGTTTTTT

j_call: TRBJ2-2
d_call: -
clone_size: -
v_call: TRBV7-2
cdr3_aa: CASSLVGWGATTGELFF
cdr3_nt: TGTGCCAGCAGCTTAGTAGGTTGGGGCGCGACCACCGGGGAGCTGTTTTTT

j_call: TRBJ2-5
d_call: -
clone_size: -
v_call: TRBV7-4
cdr3_aa: CARSLDVEETQYF
cdr3_nt: TGTGCCAGGAGCTTAGATGTGGAGGAGACCCAGTACTTC

j_call: TRBJ2-3
d_call: TRBD2
clone_size: -
v_call: TRBV28
cdr3_aa: CASSDGTSGGAGSDTQYF
cdr3_nt: TGTGCCAGCAGTGACGGGACTAGCGGGGGGGCCGGGTCAGATACGCAGTATTTT

j_call: TRBJ2-1
d_call: TRBD2
clone_size: -
v_call: TRBV4-1
cdr3_aa: CASSVSGAYNEQFF
cdr3_nt: TGCGCCAGCAGCGTCAGCGGGGCCTACAATGAGCAGTTCTTC

j_call: TRBJ2-1
d_call: TRBD2
clone_size: -
v_call: TRBV2
cdr3_aa: CASSEGSGAHEQFF
cdr3_nt: TGTGCCAGCAGTGAGGGTAGCGGGGCCCATGAGCAGTTCTTC

j_call: TRBJ1-1
d_call: -
clone_size: -
v_call: TRBV12-3/TRBV12-4
cdr3_aa: CASSSRRGGNTEAFF
cdr3_nt: TGTGCCAGCAGTTCTCGACGTGGAGGGAACACTGAAGCTTTCTTT

j_call: TRBJ2-5
d_call: -
clone_size: few
v_call: TRBV7-9
cdr3_aa: CASSLPWTGQETQYF
cdr3_nt: TGTGCCAGCAGCCTGCCTTGGACCGGACAAGAGACCCAGTACTTC

j_call: TRBJ2-3
d_call: -
clone_size: -
v_call: TRBV2
cdr3_aa: CASSDPASEGNDTQYF
cdr3_nt: TGTGCCAGCAGTGACCCAGCTAGCGAAGGCAATGATACGCAGTATTTT

j_call: TRBJ1-5
d_call: -
clone_size: -
v_call: TRBV15
cdr3_aa: CATSEDEGYSNQPQHF
cdr3_nt: TGTGCCACCAGCGAAGACGAGGGGTATAGCAATCAGCCCCAGCATTTT

j_call: TRBJ1-2
d_call: -
clone_size: -
v_call: TRBV12-3/TRBV12-4
cdr3_aa: CASSSSLPAAQGYTF
cdr3_nt: TGTGCCAGCAGTTCCTCCCTCCCGGCAGCTCAGGGCTACACCTTC

j_call: TRBJ1-5
d_call: -
clone_size: few
v_call: TRBV27
cdr3_aa: CASSLGPPEGSQPQHF
cdr3_nt: TGTGCCAGCAGTTTAGGCCCCCCGGAGGGGAGTCAGCCCCAGCATTTT

j_call: TRBJ2-1
d_call: TRBD2
clone_size: few
v_call: TRBV5-5
cdr3_aa: CASSFLAGDRYLFF
cdr3_nt: TGTGCCAGCAGCTTCCTAGCGGGGGACCGGTATCTGTTCTTC

j_call: TRBJ2-7
d_call: -
clone_size: few
v_call: TRBV4-1
cdr3_aa: CASSHETGFYEQYF
cdr3_nt: TGCGCCAGCAGCCACGAGACAGGTTTCTACGAGCAGTACTTC

j_call: TRBJ1-1
d_call: -
clone_size: many
v_call: TRBV6-6
cdr3_aa: CASSYVENTEAFF
cdr3_nt: TGTGCCAGCAGTTACGTAGAGAACACTGAAGCTTTCTTT

j_call: TRBJ2-1
d_call: TRBD2
clone_size: -
v_call: TRBV24-1
cdr3_aa: CATSDSPLAGVVNEQFF
cdr3_nt: TGTGCCACCAGTGATTCCCCCCTCGCGGGGGTGGTCAATGAGCAGTTCTTC

j_call: TRBJ2-2
d_call: -
clone_size: few
v_call: TRBV6-6
cdr3_aa: CASSYNGLGGTGELFF
cdr3_nt: TGTGCCAGCAGTTATAATGGTCTCGGGGGTACCGGGGAGCTGTTTTTT

j_call: TRBJ2-1
d_call: -
clone_size: many
v_call: TRBV7-6
cdr3_aa: CASSEDYNEQFF
cdr3_nt: TGTGCCAGCAGCGAGGACTACAATGAGCAGTTCTTC

j_call: TRBJ1-5
d_call: -
clone_size: once
v_call: TRBV27
cdr3_aa: CASSLLGAVGQPQHF
cdr3_nt: TGTGCCAGCAGTTTACTGGGAGCAGTGGGTCAGCCCCAGCATTTT

j_call: TRBJ2-5
d_call: TRBD1
clone_size: -
v_call: TRBV11-2
cdr3_aa: CASYRDRQETQYF
cdr3_nt: TGTGCCAGTTACCGGGACAGACAAGAGACCCAGTACTTC

j_call: TRBJ1-4
d_call: TRBD1
clone_size: few
v_call: TRBV2
cdr3_aa: CASSAGGTSNEKLFF
cdr3_nt: TGTGCCAGCAGCGCAGGGGGAACTTCGAATGAAAAACTGTTTTTT

j_call: TRBJ2-7
d_call: TRBD1
clone_size: few
v_call: TRBV7-9
cdr3_aa: CASSLDGTGTYEQYF
cdr3_nt: TGTGCCAGCAGCTTAGACGGGACAGGGACCTACGAGCAGTACTTC

j_call: TRBJ2-7
d_call: -
clone_size: -
v_call: TRBV20-1
cdr3_aa: CSARYRAAYEQYF
cdr3_nt: TGCAGTGCTAGATACAGGGCTGCCTACGAGCAGTACTTC

j_call: TRBJ2-1
d_call: TRBD2
clone_size: many
v_call: TRBV7-6
cdr3_aa: CASSLGTSVGNEQFF
cdr3_nt: TGTGCCAGCAGCTTAGGGACTAGCGTAGGCAATGAGCAGTTCTTC

j_call: TRBJ1-1
d_call: -
clone_size: -
v_call: TRBV7-9
cdr3_aa: CASSPSPLDTEAFF
cdr3_nt: TGTGCCAGCAGCCCCTCCCCCCTCGACACTGAAGCTTTCTTT

j_call: TRBJ2-1
d_call: TRBD2
clone_size: few
v_call: TRBV7-6
cdr3_aa: CASTPGGPIGNEQFF
cdr3_nt: TGTGCCAGCACCCCGGGGGGGCCGATCGGGAATGAGCAGTTCTTC

j_call: TRBJ2-3
d_call: -
clone_size: few
v_call: TRBV5-1
cdr3_aa: CASSSGLGGRDTQYF
cdr3_nt: TGCGCCAGCAGCTCCGGACTCGGTGGGCGGGATACGCAGTATTTT

j_call: TRBJ2-7
d_call: -
clone_size: -
v_call: TRBV4-1
cdr3_aa: CASSPSPYPYEQYF
cdr3_nt: TGCGCCAGCAGCCCTTCTCCCTATCCCTACGAGCAGTACTTC

j_call: TRBJ1-2
d_call: -
clone_size: -
v_call: TRBV6-2/TRBV6-3
cdr3_aa: CASSYLRSGYTF
cdr3_nt: TGTGCCAGCAGTTACCTTCGGTCTGGCTACACCTTC

j_call: TRBJ1-4
d_call: -
clone_size: many
v_call: TRBV2
cdr3_aa: CASSAARRTNEKLFF
cdr3_nt: TGTGCCAGCAGTGCCGCCCGGAGGACGAATGAAAAACTGTTTTTT

j_call: TRBJ2-1
d_call: -
clone_size: few
v_call: TRBV6-5
cdr3_aa: CASSYGPTYNEQFF
cdr3_nt: TGTGCCAGCAGTTACGGGCCTACCTACAATGAGCAGTTCTTC

j_call: TRBJ1-2
d_call: TRBD1
clone_size: -
v_call: TRBV20-1
cdr3_aa: CSARDRGYHGYTF
cdr3_nt: TGCAGTGCTAGAGACAGGGGGTATCATGGCTACACCTTC

j_call: TRBJ2-3
d_call: -
clone_size: many
v_call: TRBV24-1
cdr3_aa: CATSDYQGPSTDTQYF
cdr3_nt: TGTGCCACCAGTGATTACCAGGGACCTAGCACAGATACGCAGTATTTT

j_call: TRBJ2-2
d_call: -
clone_size: once
v_call: TRBV12-3/TRBV12-4
cdr3_aa: CVSSFGGGELFF
cdr3_nt: TGTGTCAGCAGTTTCGGGGGCGGGGAGCTGTTTTTT

j_call: TRBJ1-5
d_call: -
clone_size: -
v_call: TRBV29-1
cdr3_aa: CSVRGGFGQPQHF
cdr3_nt: TGCAGCGTCCGAGGAGGGTTTGGCCAGCCCCAGCATTTT

j_call: TRBJ1-2
d_call: -
clone_size: -
v_call: TRBV5-1
cdr3_aa: CASKVGDDTDYGYTF
cdr3_nt: TGCGCCAGCAAGGTCGGAGACGACACGGACTATGGCTACACCTTC

j_call: TRBJ2-2
d_call: -
clone_size: many
v_call: TRBV7-8
cdr3_aa: CASSLPKWANTGELFF
cdr3_nt: TGTGCCAGCAGCTTACCCAAATGGGCGAACACCGGGGAGCTGTTTTTT

j_call: TRBJ2-2
d_call: -
clone_size: -
v_call: TRBV15
cdr3_aa: CATSGQGSTGELFF
cdr3_nt: TGTGCCACCAGCGGGCAGGGAAGTACCGGGGAGCTGTTTTTT

j_call: TRBJ1-1
d_call: -
clone_size: once
v_call: TRBV28
cdr3_aa: CASSLDTVLNTEAFF
cdr3_nt: TGTGCCAGCAGTTTAGACACAGTACTAAACACTGAAGCTTTCTTT

j_call: TRBJ2-1
d_call: -
clone_size: -
v_call: TRBV4-1
cdr3_aa: CASSQDWDHTYNEQFF
cdr3_nt: TGCGCCAGCAGCCAAGATTGGGACCACACATACAATGAGCAGTTCTTC

j_call: TRBJ2-7
d_call: -
clone_size: -
v_call: TRBV19
cdr3_aa: CASSIDLGHSYEQYF
cdr3_nt: TGTGCCAGTAGTATAGATCTAGGACATTCCTACGAGCAGTACTTC

j_call: TRBJ1-2
d_call: -
clone_size: few
v_call: TRBV5-5
cdr3_aa: CASSLTGPDYTF
cdr3_nt: TGTGCCAGCAGCTTGACAGGGCCGGACTACACCTTC

j_call: TRBJ2-1
d_call: TRBD2
clone_size: few
v_call: TRBV7-3
cdr3_aa: CASSLTSGGPNEQFF
cdr3_nt: TGTGCCAGCAGCTTAACTAGCGGGGGACCCAATGAGCAGTTCTTC